Included here is one T cell receptor beta chain sequence, with context. V was clipped by 3 bases and J by 5 bases; unmatched bases: 10. Germline V gene data show CDR1 as LNHNV and CDR2 as YYDKDF (reference sequence). CDR3 length: 17 amino acids. TCRdb's copy holds only in-frame clones and misses some; the assay was immunoSEQ multiplex PCR. The sample consists of approximately 50,000 clones, around nine tenths of them appearing once. This record belongs to a study of OX40 agonist ivuxolimab in advanced cancers. Study-level background: Participants averaged approximately 61 years of age (range roughly 23 to 80) and were 75% to 90% male. Therapy given before enrollment (anti-PD-1, anti-PD-L1 or anti-CTLA-4) was allowed, and 40% had some. Three dose-escalation patients had partial responses: one with hepatocellular carcinoma and two with cutaneous melanoma.

The J gene is TRBJ2-3, the V gene TRBV15; TRBD1 agrees at 11 bases. This TCR came from an adult with an advanced solid tumor such as melanoma, head and neck, liver or kidney cancer. The source was CD4+ or CD8+ T cells sorted from blood, collected in a trial of the OX40 agonist ivuxolimab. The CDR3 protein is CATSRDRGLFSEDTQYF. CDR3 coding DNA: TGTGCCACCAGCAGGGACAGGGGGCTCTTCTCAGAAGATACGCAGTATTTT.